This entry concerns a single TCR beta chain. Antigen unknown. The sequenced cases were selected for having the highest brain T cell transcript signatures. Here immunoSEQ multiplex PCR was the method, and the copy in TCRdb shows in-frame clones only, minus some. This sample yields roughly 110,000 clones, of which 94% are seen a single time; about 4% belongs to the top ten. This sample is part of a study of brain T cells in children with intractable seizures. The study's findings and limits: Pre-surgery blood may have been undersampled, hiding some clones.

The receptor's source is a boy under three years old with hemimegalencephaly and intractable seizures. The starting material was peripheral blood, obtained at surgery.

CDR3 nucleotide sequence: TGTGCCAGCAGCCCGGATCGACAGGTTAGAGGCTACGAGCAGTACTTC. Translation gives CASSPDRQVRGYEQYF. The chain is built from TRBV5-4 and TRBJ2-7, with D possibly TRBD1 on 6 matching bases. The V gene's germline CDR1 is SGHNT and CDR2 YYREEE (reference sequence). The ends were cut back, 4 bases at V and 3 bases at J, with 20 bases in the middle. This CDR3 comprises 16 residues.